This record looks at one TCR beta chain sequence and its context. Its antigen is still unknown. No much larger clone exists at a distance of one base, and base qualities are not known. This entry is derived from a study of T cell responses to AZD1222 COVID-19 vaccine (dated by TCRdb to the early 2020s). General notes on the study: AZD1222 recipients with second doses at about 4 weeks or about 12 weeks were pooled, because spike-specific TCR depth and breadth did not differ between schedules. Enrollment into the trials was organized by age into subgroups of 18-55, 56-69 and 70-plus years, and those subgroups contained roughly 140, 27 and 60 TCR-sequenced participants, respectively. TCR sequencing covered 233 trial participants: 207 given two doses of AZD1222 and 26 given two doses of MenACWY control vaccine. Overall results and qualifications from the work: No day 14 peak-response samples were available, so repertoires were characterized only after the peak T cell response. The 56-69-year group was small, and its depth increase did not reach significance, likely because of low power. Most participants were white British and females outnumbered males, and the authors suggested that clonal diversity may have been underestimated. Vaccine-associated CD4 TCRs spanned the whole spike protein, with dominant responses in regions 160-218 and 743-854. Only 5 to 7 AZD1222 recipients were SARS-CoV-2 seropositive at baseline, limiting conclusions about previously exposed vaccinees. Reportedly, close to half of the unique spike-specific TCRs recognized epitopes lying outside the regions that are mutated in the B.1.351 and B.1.1.7 variants. A significant rise in spike-specific TCR breadth and depth was observed after two AZD1222 doses relative to day 0 and relative to MenACWY recipients.

What this sample's time point label stands for: baseline before first vaccination. Vaccinee samples were obtained from the UK trials COV001 and COV002, which included a single-blind randomized controlled phase 2/3 trial of AZD1222 (ChAdOx1 nCoV-19) in healthy adults. For TCRbeta chain sequencing, PBMC samples were collected from trial participants at day 0 and at day 28 after the second dose. The CDR3 regions of human TCRbeta chains were subjected to immunosequencing. The published analysis was carried out like this. Repertoire TCRs were checked for matches against a reference library of SARS-CoV-2-specific TCRs that had been generated using the MIRA antigen-specificity platform. Breadth was defined as the fraction of unique TCRs that were SARS-CoV-2-associated. Depth was defined as the fraction of total T cells that were SARS-CoV-2-associated. Using the MIRA data, each spike-specific TCR was assigned both to the spike region to which the TCR was reactive and to a CD4 or CD8 class. Log10-transformed breadth and depth values were compared by one-way ANOVA with Sidak's multiple comparisons tests. Drawn from immuneACCESS, this table holds only the in-frame rearrangements with V and J called that TCRdb kept. Clones are partly lost; checked studies trace under half to an unresolved V gene and leave the rest unexplained. V and J calls and clone size come straight from that table; D and trimming were deduced from the DNA. The sample has about 190,000 clones on record, roughly 93% of them singletons. The top ten clones comprise approximately 0.98% of the sample.

This specimen consisted of peripheral blood, obtained on day 0 of AZD1222 vaccination. This clonotype was obtained from an adult in good health.

The CDR3 region has the sequence CASSPPRGAGTGELFF. The DNA reads TGCGCCAGCAGCCCGCCCCGGGGGGCGGGGACCGGGGAGCTGTTTTTT. This receptor chain uses TRBV5-1 and TRBJ2-2; TRBD2 could be the D gene, as 7 bases match. Measured from the cysteine to the phenylalanine, the CDR3 is 16 residues long. Here the CDR3 DNA is all that survives: 48 bases in frame from base 1. CDR1 is given as SGHRS and CDR2 as YFSETQ, both from the germline V gene. Relative to germline, V is 4 bases shorter and J is 5 bases shorter, with 18 bases between their ends.